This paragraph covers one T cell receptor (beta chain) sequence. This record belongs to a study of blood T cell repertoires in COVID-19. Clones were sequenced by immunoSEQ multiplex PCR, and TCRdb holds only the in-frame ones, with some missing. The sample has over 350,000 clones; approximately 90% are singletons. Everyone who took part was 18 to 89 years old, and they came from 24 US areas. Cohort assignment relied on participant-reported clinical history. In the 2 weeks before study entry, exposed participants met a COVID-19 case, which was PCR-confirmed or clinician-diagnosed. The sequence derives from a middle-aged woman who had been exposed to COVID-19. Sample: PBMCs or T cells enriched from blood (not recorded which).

The CDR3 coding sequence is TGTGCCAGCAGCTTTTTTGTCGGGAATTCACCCCTCCACTTT. Translation: CASSFFVGNSPLHF. This chain uses TRBV7-2 with TRBJ1-6; D gene ambiguous. This CDR3 comprises 14 residues. Deletions cut 3 bases from V and 7 bases from J, with 10 bases between. Germline lookup yields CDR1 SGHTA and CDR2 FQGNSA.